This passage covers 11 T cell receptor beta chains from one sample sequenced in a study of blood T cell repertoires in COVID-19. Repertoires were generated with immunoSEQ multiplex PCR, while TCRdb's copy carries only in-frame clones and drops some. Seen here are some 130,000 clones, roughly 86% observed once, and the top ten hold 10% to 12%. The sequencing input was peripheral blood. The receptors originated from a woman in her 70s with COVID-19, enrolled during active disease.

This rearrangement joins TRBV4-1 to TRBJ1-5, with D perhaps matching TRBD1 (5 bases). Between the trimmed V and J ends, which lost 2 bases and 6 bases, there was a span of 8 bases. The CDR3 is 13 amino acids. Germline values: CDR1 MGHRA, CDR2 YSYEKL. DNA for the CDR3: TGCGCCAGCAGCCAAATAGGGGTTCAGCCCCAGCATTTT. Translated: CASSQIGVQPQHF.

The gene calls are TRBV12-3 or TRBV12-4 and TRBJ1-2, with 8 positions matching TRBD1. V lost 2 bases and J lost 8; bases outside the gene matches: 4. The CDR3 runs 13 residues. CDR3 region: CASSLQGAGGYTF. The CDR3 nucleotides are TGTGCCAGCAGTTTACAGGGGGCGGGCGGCTACACCTTC.

The gene calls are TRBV30 and TRBJ2-3, with 8 bases matching TRBD2. The V and J ends lost 5 bases and 1 base, in that order; junction bases with no gene match: 2. The germline V gene has CDR1 GTSNPN and CDR2 SVGIG (reference sequence). There are 13 residues in the CDR3. CDR3 amino acids: CAWSAGGTDTQYF. In DNA, the CDR3 is TGTGCCTGGTCAGCGGGGGGCACAGATACGCAGTATTTT.

The chain uses TRBV10-3 and TRBJ2-2; perhaps TRBD1 as D (5 bases). The CDR3 has 16 residues. Germline CDR1 is ENHRY and CDR2 is SYGVKD. Trimming took off 2 bases at V and 0 bases at J, with 10 bases between the two ends. The CDR3 protein is CAISERAGTNTGELFF. For the CDR3, the DNA is TGTGCCATCAGTGAGCGGGCAGGGACGAACACCGGGGAGCTGTTTTTT.

The chain carries TRBV18 and TRBJ1-5; possible D gene TRBD1, 6 bases. This CDR3 spans 16 amino acids. Germline V gene sequence: CDR1 KGHSH, CDR2 LQKENI. Between the trimmed V and J ends, which lost 1 base and 10 bases, there was a span of 20 bases. The CDR3: CASSPRDRQAGAPQHF. CDR3 in DNA: TGTGCCAGCTCACCACGGGACCGCCAGGCAGGGGCACCCCAGCATTTT. The variable domain in full, completed from reference TRBV18 and TRBJ1-5, reads NAGVMQNPRHLVRRRGQEARLRCSPMKGHSHVYWYRQLPEEGLKFMVYLQKENIIDESGMPKERFSAEFPKEGPSILRIQQVVRGDSAAYFCASSPRDRQAGAPQHFGDGTRLSIL.

The V gene is TRBV10-3, the J gene TRBJ1-5, with TRBD1 identical over 7 bases. Looked up from germline, CDR1 is ENHRY and CDR2 is SYGVKD. The CDR3 consists of 14 residues. With 7 bases clipped from V and 4 bases from J, the junction kept 7 bases outside the gene matches. The chain's CDR3 is CAITPGQKNQPQHF. In DNA, the CDR3 is TGTGCCATCACCCCGGGACAGAAAAATCAGCCCCAGCATTTT.

This chain uses TRBV4-1 with TRBJ2-1; 8 bases are a match to TRBD2. The junction had 9 bases not matched to a gene; V was cut back by 0 bases and J by 8 bases. Germline values: CDR1 MGHRA, CDR2 YSYEKL. This CDR3 contains 16 residues. The CDR3 sequence is CASSQDLRGAVDEQFF. The CDR3 DNA follows: TGCGCCAGCAGCCAAGATTTGCGGGGGGCGGTTGATGAGCAGTTCTTC.

The V gene is TRBV10-3, the J gene TRBJ1-2; a weak D match, TRBD1 (6 bases). The CDR3 covers 13 residues. From germline, CDR1 is ENHRY and CDR2 SYGVKD. V was cut by 3 bases and J by 6 bases, with 11 bases left in between. In DNA form, the CDR3 reads TGTGCCATCAGTGATTACAGGGACCATGGCTACACCTTC. Amino acid sequence: CAISDYRDHGYTF.

This chain joins TRBV5-1 and TRBJ1-1, with 8 nucleotides matching TRBD1. The CDR3 runs 16 residues. Germline loops: CDR1 SGHRS, CDR2 YFSETQ. The V gene end was trimmed by 4 bases and the J gene end by 1 base; junction bases not matched to a gene: 9. The CDR3 nucleotides are TGCGCCAGCAGCCGGTTCATGACAGGGGCGAACACTGAAGCTTTCTTT. Its protein is CASSRFMTGANTEAFF.

V and J are TRBV28 and TRBJ2-7, with 8 bases identical to TRBD1. The V and J ends lost 4 bases and 2 bases, in that order; junction bases with no gene match: 13. Germline V gene data show CDR1 as MDHEN and CDR2 as SYDVKM. The CDR3 is 17 residues long. Here the CDR3 DNA reads TGTGCCAGCAGTTCCATCCGGTGGCAGGGGGCGACCTACGAGCAGTACTTC. The encoded protein is CASSSIRWQGATYEQYF.

This clone was recorded only once. The rearrangement joins TRBV2 to TRBJ2-1; possible D gene TRBD1, 5 bases. Trimming stripped 5 bases from V and 0 bases from J, with 14 bases between. In germline, CDR1 is SNHLY, CDR2 FYNNEI. The CDR3 spans 16 residues. CDR3 sequence: CASSPTRQSSYNEQFF. The CDR3 DNA reads TGTGCCAGCAGTCCGACCCGACAGAGCTCCTACAATGAGCAGTTCTTC.